This entry concerns a single T cell receptor (beta chain). No antigen is known for it. Relative to the germline gene, one junction end is altered; a read error may explain this. The CDR3 covers 15 residues. Germline CDR1 reads MNHEY; CDR2 reads SMNVEV (reference sequence). This entry is derived from a study of T cell repertoires in breast cancer. Study details: Tumors, lymph nodes and blood came from breast cancer patients, plus healthy blood. Findings and caveats of the study: TRBV7 predominance in shared TCRs may reflect tumor recognition or mispriming. Seven or more patient tumors shared around 18 TCR pairs rarely seen in control blood. TCR overlap with tumor was roughly 7.8% in involved nodes and about 2.2% in tumor-free nodes.

Blocking oligonucleotides added to a second nested PCR suppressed unpaired genes. TCRdb independently ran MiXCR on the emulsion pairing reads; one entry per CDR3 protein. The sample records roughly 38,000 distinct CDR3 sequences, 35% to 50% being singletons. Primers covering all TCR V genes were used in emulsion RT-PCR on CD8+ T cells. The clonotype was recovered from a pool of human donors with breast cancer or a healthy control (not recorded which). The chain carries TRBV27 and TRBJ2-2, with a weak D call TRBD2 (6 bases). The sample comprised CD8+ T cells. The chain's CDR3 is CASRPRAIDTGGLFF. DNA of the CDR3: TGTGCCAGCAGACCCCGGGCAATTGACACCGGGGGGCTGTTTTTT.